The 22 T cell receptor beta chains in this list originate from one sample, sequenced in a study of shared clonotypes between healthy human individuals. CD45RO-negative CD8 cells positively selected for CCR7 made up the naive population, which excluded terminally differentiated effector memory CD45RA+ cells. TCRdb keeps only in-frame clones here, not all; method: immunoSEQ multiplex PCR. The sample holds around 600,000 clones, nearly 98% seen once. The source material was naive CD8+ T cells sorted from blood. These receptor sequences come from a man younger than 45 in good health.

The V and J genes are TRBV28 and TRBJ2-7; the match to TRBD1 covers 11 bases. This CDR3 is 15 amino acids long. Unmatched junction bases numbered 7, after V lost 4 bases and J lost 5 bases. Germline V gives CDR1 MDHEN, CDR2 SYDVKM. CDR3 protein: CASSSSGQGADEQYF. CDR3 DNA sequence: TGTGCCAGCAGTTCCTCAGGACAGGGGGCTGACGAGCAGTACTTC.

V usage is TRBV7-8 and J usage is TRBJ2-5; tentatively, D is TRBD1 (5 bases). Deletions cut 7 bases from V and 5 bases from J, with 14 bases between. CDR3 length equals 13 residues. Germline-derived CDR1 and CDR2 are SGHVS and FQNEAQ. Here the CDR3 DNA reads TGTGCCAGCAACGACCGGACACATGAGACCCAGTACTTC. This sequence encodes CASNDRTHETQYF. Full variable domain (missing parts from reference TRBV7-8 and TRBJ2-5): GAGVSQSPRYKVAKRGQDVALRCDPISGHVSLFWYQQALGQGPEFLTYFQNEAQLDKSGLPSDRFFAERPEGSVSTLKIQRTQQEDSAVYLCASNDRTHETQYFGPGTRLLVL.

The rearrangement links TRBV7-9 to TRBJ2-7, with a tentative D call TRBD2 (6 bases). With 8 bases removed from V and 3 bases from J, the gap between germline ends came to 17 bases. The CDR3 is 14 amino acids. Germline V gene data show CDR1 as SEHNR and CDR2 as FQNEAQ (reference sequence). This CDR3 is CASAGGLAFYEQYF. In DNA, the CDR3 is TGTGCCAGCGCCGGAGGGCTAGCGTTCTACGAGCAGTACTTC.

This chain links TRBV11-1 with TRBJ2-7; the D gene is possibly TRBD1 (5 bases). The germline CDR1 and CDR2 sequences are SGHAT and FQDESV (reference sequence). The CDR3 length is 15 residues. Trimming pared 2 bases from V and 3 bases from J, leaving 14 bases between. This chain's CDR3 is CASSLTSGQFYEQYF. For the CDR3, the DNA is TGTGCCAGCAGCTTAACGTCAGGGCAGTTCTACGAGCAGTACTTC. Variable domain in full (rest from reference TRBV11-1 and TRBJ2-7): EAEVAQSPRYKITEKSQAVAFWCDPISGHATLYWYRQILGQGPELLVQFQDESVVDDSQLPKDRFSAERLKGVDSTLKIQPAELGDSAMYLCASSLTSGQFYEQYFGPGTRLTVT.

The DNA for the CDR3 is TGTGCCAGCAGCTTAGGTCCCTCCTACAATGAGCAGTTCTTC. Protein product: CASSLGPSYNEQFF. The rearrangement joins TRBV7-9 to TRBJ2-1; D is uncertain. CDR1 SEHNR and CDR2 FQNEAQ come from the germline V gene (reference sequence). The CDR3 is 14 amino acids. Trimming left V 1 base short and J 0 bases short, with 4 bases between.

The chain links TRBV20-1 to TRBJ1-2; D is unresolved. The CDR3 sequence is 10 residues long. Germline CDR1 DFQATT, CDR2 SNEGSKA (reference sequence). The germline V and J ends were trimmed by 4 bases and 3 bases, with 3 bases remaining between them. CDR3 loop: CSAKHYGYTF. For the CDR3, the DNA is TGCAGTGCTAAACACTATGGCTACACCTTC.

This clone has only one observation. The chain links TRBV5-4 to TRBJ2-1, with 7 nucleotides matching TRBD1. The CDR3 length is 15 residues. V gave up 0 bases and J gave up 6 bases; unmatched junction bases: 6. The V gene's germline CDR1 is SGHNT and CDR2 YYREEE (reference sequence). CDR3 region: CASSLGEGQFNEQFF. The CDR3 DNA sequence: TGTGCCAGCAGCTTGGGAGAGGGACAGTTCAATGAGCAGTTCTTC.

The chain is built from TRBV10-3 and TRBJ2-1, with TRBD2 identical over 14 bases. Germline trimming cut 3 bases from V and 7 bases from J; bases unmatched to any gene: 8. The CDR3 has 17 residues. Germline CDR1 reads ENHRY; CDR2 reads SYGVKD. The CDR3 sequence is CAISDPTSGRANNEQFF. For the CDR3, the DNA is TGTGCCATCAGTGACCCGACTAGCGGGAGGGCAAATAATGAGCAGTTCTTC.

The chain has TRBV9 and TRBJ2-1; maybe TRBD1 (6 bases). The CDR3 covers 12 residues. Looked up from germline, CDR1 is SGDLS and CDR2 is YYNGEE. The V end was cut by 4 bases, the J end by 9 bases, with 11 bases between. The CDR3 sequence is CASSPQGTEQFF. The CDR3 DNA reads as TGTGCCAGCAGCCCCCAGGGGACTGAGCAGTTCTTC.

This clone was seen just once. The V gene is TRBV14, the J gene TRBJ2-7, with D tentatively TRBD1 (6 bases). Germline V gene sequence: CDR1 SGHDN, CDR2 FVKESK. The ends were cut back, 2 bases at V and 2 bases at J, with 10 bases in the middle. The CDR3 runs to 14 residues. As DNA, the CDR3 is TGTGCCAGCAGCCAAACAGGGAGTCCCTACGAGCAGTACTTC. Translated: CASSQTGSPYEQYF.

Of note for this clone: The sample has other DNA sequences that encode this CDR3 too. The V call is TRBV29-1, the J call TRBJ2-7; maybe TRBD1 (6 bases). Per the germline V gene, CDR1 is SQVTM and CDR2 is ANQGSEA. The germline V and J ends were trimmed by 3 bases and 2 bases, with 11 bases remaining between them. This CDR3 is built from 13 residues. CDR3: CSVEAGVPYEQYF. The CDR3 DNA follows: TGCAGCGTTGAGGCAGGGGTTCCCTACGAGCAGTACTTC.

The chain joins TRBV7-8 to TRBJ1-5; D unresolved. Deletions cut 4 bases from V and 6 bases from J, with 16 bases between. CDR3 length: 15 residues. Germline V gene sequence: CDR1 SGHVS, CDR2 FQNEAQ. CDR3 sequence (DNA): TGTGCCAGCAGCTCGTCAATGGGAACTACTCAGCCCCAGCATTTT. This gives the protein CASSSSMGTTQPQHF.

Comment on this clone: Other DNA sequences from this sample encode an identical CDR3 as well. V and J are TRBV5-1 and TRBJ2-3, with TRBD2 identical over 7 bases. V lost 0 bases to trimming and J lost 3 bases; unmatched junction nucleotides: 4. Germline assignment: CDR1 SGHRS and CDR2 YFSETQ. This CDR3 contains 15 residues. CDR3 amino acids: CASSLGTGGTDTQYF. CDR3 bases: TGCGCCAGCAGCTTGGGGACGGGAGGAACAGATACGCAGTATTTT. The entire variable domain, with the rest obtained from reference TRBV5-1 and TRBJ2-3, is as follows: KAGVTQTPRYLIKTRGQQVTLSCSPISGHRSVSWYQQTPGQGLQFLFEYFSETQRNKGNFPGRFSGRQFSNSRSEMNVSTLELGDSALYLCASSLGTGGTDTQYFGPGTRLTVL.

The rearrangement joins TRBV7-9 to TRBJ1-2; D ambiguous. Per germline, CDR1 SEHNR and CDR2 FQNEAQ (reference sequence). V lost 0 bases and J lost 10, with 12 bases in between. The CDR3 length is 13 residues. The CDR3: CASSLALTRDYTF. The CDR3 nucleotides are TGTGCCAGCAGCTTAGCGCTAACGAGAGACTACACCTTC.

The chain combines TRBV6-1 with TRBJ2-7, with a tentative D call TRBD2 (6 bases). CDR1 and CDR2 (germline): MNHNS, SASEGT. The V gene lost 10 bases and the J gene lost 0 bases, with 16 bases spanning the gap. The CDR3 has 14 residues. CDR3 in DNA: TGTGCCACCATGCGGGACTCCAGCTCCTACGAGCAGTACTTC. The encoded protein is CATMRDSSSYEQYF.

In its sample, this clone was seen once. This sequence joins TRBV9 and TRBJ2-1; a possible D gene is TRBD2 (6 bases). The V end was cut by 4 bases, the J end by 8 bases, with 16 bases between. CDR1 and CDR2 from the germline V gene are SGDLS and YYNGEE. The CDR3 contains 14 residues. The CDR3 spells CASSRGARIDEQFF. The DNA of the CDR3 is TGTGCCAGCAGCCGCGGGGCTCGCATCGATGAGCAGTTCTTC. The variable domain in full, completed from reference TRBV9 and TRBJ2-1, reads DSGVTQTPKHLITATGQRVTLRCSPRSGDLSVYWYQQSLDQGLQFLIQYYNGEERAKGNILERFSAQQFPDLHSELNLSSLELGDSALYFCASSRGARIDEQFFGPGTRLTVL.

The rearrangement links TRBV7-8 to TRBJ2-1, with D possibly being TRBD1 or TRBD2 (5 bases each). Trimming stripped 1 base from V and 0 bases from J, with 7 bases between. The CDR3 contains 15 residues. Germline lookup yields CDR1 SGHVS and CDR2 FQNEAQ. CDR3 amino acids: CASSLEGSSYNEQFF. CDR3 coding DNA: TGTGCCAGCAGCTTAGAGGGGAGCTCCTACAATGAGCAGTTCTTC.

This rearrangement joins TRBV7-7 to TRBJ2-5; D call uncertain. V lost 4 bases to trimming and J lost 4 bases, with 13 bases between them. The CDR3 extends over 14 amino acids. The germline CDR1 and CDR2 sequences are SSHAT and FNYEAQ (reference sequence). The DNA for the CDR3 is TGTGCCAGCAGCTCGGAACTAAATTTAGAGACCCAGTACTTC. It encodes CASSSELNLETQYF.

The chain employs TRBV27 and TRBJ2-5; possible D gene TRBD2, 7 bases. CDR1 and CDR2 (germline): MNHEY, SMNVEV (reference sequence). V was shortened by 6 bases and J by 2 bases, with 16 bases between the two germline ends. The CDR3 consists of 15 residues. The CDR3 DNA reads TGTGCCAGCAGCCGAGGGGGGAGGGATCAAGAGACCCAGTACTTC. Encoded protein: CASSRGGRDQETQYF.

The CDR3 nucleotides are TGTGCCAGCAGCGAAAATTACAATGAGCAGTTCTTC. Translating it yields CASSENYNEQFF. V gene TRBV7-9 combines with J gene TRBJ2-1; no clear D. Germline assignment: CDR1 SEHNR and CDR2 FQNEAQ (reference sequence). V was shortened by 5 bases and J by 4 bases, with 6 bases between the two germline ends. This CDR3 region has 12 residues.

The rearrangement links TRBV21-1 to TRBJ2-7; no DNA check was done on the table's D call, TRBD1. TRBV21-1 counts as a pseudogene. There are 15 residues in the CDR3. CDR3 sequence: CASSNCWQGANEQYF. As DNA, the CDR3 is TGTGCCAGCAGCAATTGCTGGCAAGGGGCGAACGAGCAGTACTTC.

The rearrangement joins TRBV11-2 to TRBJ1-1; D is ambiguous. Trimming took 3 bases from V and 6 from J, leaving 8 bases between them. The CDR3 totals 12 residues. Per germline, CDR1 SGHAT and CDR2 FQNNGV. Written as DNA, the CDR3 is TGTGCCAGCAGCTTCTCAGGACCTGAAGCTTTCTTT. This gives the protein CASSFSGPEAFF.